This T cell receptor beta chain was recorded in a study of shared clonotypes between healthy human individuals. Regarding the study as a whole: The low donor count limited represented genetic and exposure-history diversity. Naive subsets usually exceeded memory subsets in estimated richness. Sampling included only blood; tissue repertoires likely differ.

This CDR3 has 16 amino acids. The trim removed 3 bases at V and 3 bases at J, leaving 6 bases unmatched. Per the germline V gene, CDR1 is SEHNR and CDR2 is FQNEAQ (reference sequence). Generated by immunoSEQ multiplex PCR, the TCRdb table keeps only in-frame clones and is missing some. The sample has around 720,000 clones; around four fifths are singletons. About this clone itself: The antigen is undetermined.

Sequenced input: memory CD4+ T cells sorted from blood. Described subset: CD45RA-negative fraction. V gene TRBV7-9 combines with J gene TRBJ2-1; 9 positions match TRBD2. The origin of this receptor is a woman in her 30s in good health. DNA of the CDR3: TGTGCCAGCAGCTTGGTAGCGGGAGCTCACTACAATGAGCAGTTCTTC. Residues: CASSLVAGAHYNEQFF.